One sample yielded the 21 T cell receptor beta chains listed below, sequenced in a study of spatial heterogeneity in lung cancer. Time point given: sample taken at primary tumor resection. Whole RNA obtained from tumor, nontumor lung or frozen PBMC underwent sequencing without sorting. One entry per CDR3 protein results from TCRdb running MiXCR on the 5' RACE reads. The sample includes tens of thousands of distinct CDR3 sequences, approximately 12% of them seen just once. The material was PBMCs, obtained at surgery. All receptors come from a male donor with early-stage non-small cell lung cancer.

This chain uses TRBV6-2 or TRBV6-3 with TRBJ1-5; D remains ambiguous. The CDR3 runs to 14 residues. V was cut by 2 bases and J by 6 bases, with 11 bases left in between. CDR1 is MNHEY and CDR2 is SVGEGT in the germline V gene. The CDR3 sequence: CASSYVLGIQPQHF. The CDR3 nucleotides read TGTGCCAGCAGTTACGTGTTGGGGATTCAGCCCCAGCATTTT.

The rearrangement links TRBV7-9 to TRBJ2-1; 12 bases align to TRBD2. The CDR3 has 17 amino acids. Trimming cost V 5 bases and J 7 bases; bases outside gene matches: 12. Germline CDR1 SEHNR, CDR2 FQNEAQ (reference sequence). CDR3 sequence reads: CASSTWTGLAGKNEQFF. In DNA form, the CDR3 reads TGTGCCAGCAGCACCTGGACAGGACTAGCGGGAAAGAATGAGCAGTTCTTC.

This chain uses TRBV4-2 with TRBJ2-2; D remains ambiguous. CDR3 length: 17 amino acids. Trimming took 0 bases from V and 4 from J, leaving 15 bases between them. Germline assignment: CDR1 LGHNA and CDR2 YNFKEQ. The CDR3 here is CASSQDEARSSTGELFF. In nucleotides, the CDR3 is TGTGCCAGCAGCCAAGACGAAGCGAGGTCGAGCACCGGGGAGCTGTTTTTT.

The sample holds many counts of this clonotype. This chain links TRBV29-1 with TRBJ2-5; TRBD1 might be the D (6 bases). The germline V gene has CDR1 SQVTM and CDR2 ANQGSEA. The ends were cut back, 4 bases at V and 2 bases at J, with 14 bases in the middle. The CDR3 contains 14 residues. CDR3 nucleotide sequence: TGCAGCGTTGCTGCCGGGACAAATCAAGAGACCCAGTACTTC. It is translated as CSVAAGTNQETQYF.

This clonotype was found many times. This chain joins TRBV10-3 and TRBJ2-5, with TRBD2 identical over 13 bases. Germline V CDR1 and CDR2: ENHRY, SYGVKD. The ends lost 5 bases at V and 5 bases at J; junction bases unmatched: 5. The CDR3 runs to 15 residues. CDR3 region: CAISSGTSGIETQYF. In nucleotides, the CDR3 is TGTGCCATCAGTTCCGGGACTAGCGGGATTGAGACCCAGTACTTC.

A few counts support this clonotype. This chain connects TRBV11-1 to TRBJ2-7; the D is unclear. The V end was cut by 1 base, the J end by 5 bases, with 9 bases between. The CDR3 has 13 residues. Germline CDR1 and CDR2: SGHAT and FQDESV (reference sequence). CDR3 sequence: CASSLGSVNEQYF. CDR3 nucleotide sequence: TGTGCCAGCAGCTTAGGCAGCGTCAACGAGCAGTACTTC.

V gene TRBV2 combines with J gene TRBJ2-5; D is unresolved. V lost 5 bases, J lost 5 bases, and 12 bases lay in between. The CDR3 has 13 amino acids. Per germline, CDR1 SNHLY and CDR2 FYNNEI. The CDR3 reads CASSPNSEETQYF. The CDR3 coding sequence is TGTGCCAGCAGTCCGAATAGTGAGGAGACCCAGTACTTC.

This clonotype was detected only once. A read error may account for a junction end that differs from germline. The J gene is TRBJ2-1, the V gene TRBV6-1; 11 nucleotides match TRBD2. CDR3 length: 15 amino acids. Germline CDR1 and CDR2: MNHNS and SASEGT. The chain's CDR3 is CAGSPGLAEGGEQFF. The CDR3 DNA follows: TGTGCCGGCAGTCCGGGACTAGCGGAGGGAGGTGAGCAGTTCTTC.

This clonotype was picked up a small number of times. The chain couples TRBV7-6 to TRBJ1-2; D is unclear. Germline CDR1 is SGHVS and CDR2 is FNYEAQ. The CDR3 covers 13 residues. With 1 base removed from V and 8 bases from J, the gap between germline ends came to 11 bases. The chain's CDR3 is CASSLEAEGGYTF. The CDR3 bases are TGTGCCAGCAGCTTAGAAGCAGAAGGCGGCTACACCTTC.

This chain connects TRBV2 to TRBJ1-4, with D unclear. The CDR3 runs 14 residues. Germline lookup yields CDR1 SNHLY and CDR2 FYNNEI. V was cut by 5 bases and J by 5 bases, with 12 bases left in between. CDR3 sequence reads: CASSYGRANEKLFF. CDR3 in DNA: TGTGCCAGCAGTTACGGACGGGCGAATGAAAAACTGTTTTTT.

This clonotype was observed a few times. The chain joins TRBV11-2 to TRBJ2-1; 7 bases are a match to TRBD1. The V segment lost 5 bases and the J segment 7 bases; nucleotides outside the gene matches: 8. CDR3 length equals 14 residues. CDR1 and CDR2 from the germline V gene are SGHAT and FQNNGV. CDR3 nucleotide sequence: TGTGCCAGCAGCGACGAGCCACAGGGGAATGAGCAGTTCTTC. Translating it yields CASSDEPQGNEQFF. The variable domain in full, with the rest retrieved from reference TRBV11-2 and TRBJ2-1, is EAGVAQSPRYKIIEKRQSVAFWCNPISGHATLYWYQQILGQGPKLLIQFQNNGVVDDSQLPKDRFSAERLKGVDSTLKIQPAKLEDSAVYLCASSDEPQGNEQFFGPGTRLTVL.

The chain recombines TRBV24-1 with TRBJ2-2, with 8 nucleotides matching TRBD1. Per germline, CDR1 KGHDR and CDR2 SFDVKD. The trim removed 3 bases at V and 4 bases at J, leaving 12 bases unmatched. The CDR3 sequence is 18 residues long. In DNA, the CDR3 is TGTGCCACCAGTGATCCTCCGGCCGGGACAGGATTCACCGGGGAGCTGTTTTTT. This gives the protein CATSDPPAGTGFTGELFF.

This clonotype was seen repeatedly, ten times or more. This chain joins TRBV29-1 and TRBJ1-5, with TRBD1 matching 7 bases. Germline lookup yields CDR1 SQVTM and CDR2 ANQGSEA. The CDR3 is 12 amino acids. Trimming took 4 bases from V and 9 from J; bases not matched to a gene: 6. CDR3 residues: CSVGRQGGPQHF. CDR3 nucleotide sequence: TGCAGCGTTGGCCGGCAGGGGGGGCCCCAGCATTTT.

This chain joins TRBV6-5 and TRBJ1-1; no clear D gene. CDR1 is MNHEY and CDR2 is SVGAGI in the germline V gene. The CDR3 contains 13 residues. V lost 4 bases to trimming and J lost 10 bases, with 16 bases between them. CDR3 residues: CASSSRTASGAFF. The CDR3 bases are TGTGCCAGCAGTTCCCGGACCGCAAGCGGAGCTTTCTTT.

Only a few counts were recorded for this clonotype. The chain employs TRBV27 and TRBJ1-2, with D perhaps TRBD1 (5 bases). This CDR3 has 15 amino acids. The germline V gene has CDR1 MNHEY and CDR2 SMNVEV (reference sequence). The germline V and J ends were trimmed by 4 bases and 4 bases, with 16 bases remaining between them. CDR3: CASSSPRDGSYGYTF. CDR3 bases: TGTGCCAGCAGTTCGCCCCGGGACGGATCCTATGGCTACACCTTC.

This clonotype occurred a few times. This chain uses TRBV6-6 with TRBJ1-5; D may be TRBD1 (6 bases). V was cut by 8 bases and J by 4 bases, with 18 bases left in between. The germline gives CDR1 MNHNY, CDR2 SVGAGI (reference sequence). The CDR3 sequence is 15 residues long. The CDR3 loop reads CASQDGGAPNQPQHF. The CDR3 nucleotides read TGTGCCAGCCAAGATGGGGGGGCGCCTAATCAGCCCCAGCATTTT.

This clonotype appeared a few times. The chain joins TRBV10-2 to TRBJ2-3; unclear D gene. Per germline, CDR1 WSHSY and CDR2 SAAADI. V lost 8 bases and J lost 2, with 17 bases in between. The CDR3 is 15 residues long. CDR3 protein: CASSLTRMYTDTQYF. In DNA form, the CDR3 reads TGCGCCAGCTCCTTGACGCGGATGTACACAGATACGCAGTATTTT.

The genes are TRBV6-2 or TRBV6-3 and TRBJ1-1; tentative D call: TRBD1 (5 bases). Deletions cut 6 bases from V and 4 bases from J, with 12 bases between. Germline V gene sequence: CDR1 MNHEY, CDR2 SVGEGT. This CDR3 is 13 amino acids long. CDR3: CASSILGGTEAFF. CDR3 DNA sequence: TGTGCCAGCAGCATACTTGGGGGCACTGAAGCTTTCTTT.

The V call is TRBV10-3, the J call TRBJ1-1; perhaps TRBD1 as D (6 bases). The CDR3 is made up of 15 amino acids. Germline-derived CDR1 and CDR2 are ENHRY and SYGVKD. V was cut by 4 bases and J by 4 bases, with 16 bases left in between. This CDR3 reads CAISGDAGGGTEAFF. CDR3 DNA sequence: TGTGCCATCAGTGGGGACGCGGGAGGGGGCACTGAAGCTTTCTTT.

The chain is built from TRBV7-2 and TRBJ1-5, with TRBD1 identical over 9 bases. CDR3 length equals 14 residues. V was pared by 4 bases and J by 10 bases, with 8 bases of the junction left unmatched. Germline V lookup: CDR1 SGHTA, CDR2 FQGNSA. Here the CDR3 reads CASSSTTGGQPQHF. The CDR3, as DNA: TGTGCCAGCAGCTCAACGACAGGGGGTCAACCCCAGCATTTT.

This clonotype was seen a few times. The chain carries TRBV30 and TRBJ1-6, with 9 nucleotides matching TRBD1. V shed 3 bases, J shed 13 bases, and the junction held 7 bases outside the gene matches. CDR3 length: 13 residues. From germline, CDR1 is GTSNPN and CDR2 SVGIG (reference sequence). DNA of the CDR3: TGTGCCTGGAGGAAAACAGGGGGCGCGCCCCTCCACTTT. Its protein is CAWRKTGGAPLHF.